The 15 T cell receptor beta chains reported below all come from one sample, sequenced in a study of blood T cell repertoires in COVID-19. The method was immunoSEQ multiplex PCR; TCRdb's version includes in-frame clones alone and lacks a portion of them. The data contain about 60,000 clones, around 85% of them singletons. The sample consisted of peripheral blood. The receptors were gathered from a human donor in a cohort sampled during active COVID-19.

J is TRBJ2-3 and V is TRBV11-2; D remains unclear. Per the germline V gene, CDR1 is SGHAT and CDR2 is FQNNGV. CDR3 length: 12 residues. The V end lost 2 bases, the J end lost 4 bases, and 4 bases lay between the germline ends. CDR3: CASSLISDTQYF. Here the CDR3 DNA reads TGTGCCAGCAGCTTAATCTCAGATACGCAGTATTTT.

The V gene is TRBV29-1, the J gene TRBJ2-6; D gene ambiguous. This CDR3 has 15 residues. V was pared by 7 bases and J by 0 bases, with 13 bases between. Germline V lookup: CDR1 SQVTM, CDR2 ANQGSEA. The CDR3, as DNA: TGCAGCGCCGGCGGCCCGAGCTCTGGGGCCAACGTCCTGACTTTC. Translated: CSAGGPSSGANVLTF.

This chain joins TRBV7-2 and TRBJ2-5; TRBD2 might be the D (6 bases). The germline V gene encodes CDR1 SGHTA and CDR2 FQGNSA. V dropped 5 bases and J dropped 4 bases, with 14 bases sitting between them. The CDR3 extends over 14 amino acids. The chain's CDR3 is CASSIRDSRETQYF. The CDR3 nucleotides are TGTGCCAGCAGCATCCGGGACTCGAGAGAGACCCAGTACTTC.

The CDR3 DNA is TGTGCCAGCAGCTCCCGGACAGCAAATTCACCCCTCCACTTT. This gives the protein CASSSRTANSPLHF. The chain couples TRBV5-4 to TRBJ1-6, with a tentative D call TRBD1 (6 bases). Germline V gives CDR1 SGHNT, CDR2 YYREEE (reference sequence). This CDR3 contains 14 residues. Trimming took 3 bases from V and 7 from J, leaving 11 bases between them.

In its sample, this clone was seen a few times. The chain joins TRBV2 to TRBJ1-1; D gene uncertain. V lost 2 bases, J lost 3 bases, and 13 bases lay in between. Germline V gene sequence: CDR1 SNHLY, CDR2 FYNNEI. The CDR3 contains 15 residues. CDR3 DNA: TGTGCCAGCAGTGAACAAGCGGGCCAGGACACTGAAGCTTTCTTT. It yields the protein CASSEQAGQDTEAFF.

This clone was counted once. The CDR3 here is CASSGGTGVRETQYF. The CDR3 coding sequence is TGCGCCAGCAGCGGGGGGACAGGGGTCCGAGAGACCCAGTACTTC. The rearrangement uses TRBV5-1 and TRBJ2-5; 10 bases fit TRBD1. The CDR3 extends over 15 amino acids. V shed 4 bases and J 4 bases; nucleotides not matched to a gene: 7. CDR1 SGHRS and CDR2 YFSETQ come from the germline V gene. The variable domain in full, with the rest retrieved from reference TRBV5-1 and TRBJ2-5, is KAGVTQTPRYLIKTRGQQVTLSCSPISGHRSVSWYQQTPGQGLQFLFEYFSETQRNKGNFPGRFSGRQFSNSRSEMNVSTLELGDSALYLCASSGGTGVRETQYFGPGTRLLVL.

CDR3 nucleotides: TGTGCCAGCGGAACAGACCAAGAGACCCAGTACTTC. Translating gives CASGTDQETQYF. The genes are TRBV21-1 and TRBJ2-5; the table's D call TRBD1 went unverified against the DNA. TRBV21-1 is labeled a pseudogene. This CDR3 region has 12 residues.

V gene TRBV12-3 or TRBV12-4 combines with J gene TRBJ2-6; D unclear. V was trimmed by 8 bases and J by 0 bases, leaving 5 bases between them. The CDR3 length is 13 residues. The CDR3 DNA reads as TGTGCCAGCTCTCTCTCTGGGGCCAACGTCCTGACTTTC. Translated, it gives CASSLSGANVLTF.

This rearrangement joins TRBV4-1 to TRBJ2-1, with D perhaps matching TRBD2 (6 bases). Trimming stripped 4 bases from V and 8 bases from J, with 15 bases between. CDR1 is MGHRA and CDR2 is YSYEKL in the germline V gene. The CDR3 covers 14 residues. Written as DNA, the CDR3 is TGCGCCAGCAGCCCCCGGAGGGCCGGGGATGAGCAGTTCTTC. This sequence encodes CASSPRRAGDEQFF.

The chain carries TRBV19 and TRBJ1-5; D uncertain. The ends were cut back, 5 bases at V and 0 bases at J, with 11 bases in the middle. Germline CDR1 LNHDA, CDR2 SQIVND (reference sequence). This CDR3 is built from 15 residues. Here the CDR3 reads CASSRGQYSNQPQHF. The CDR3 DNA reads TGTGCCAGTAGTCGGGGTCAATATAGCAATCAGCCCCAGCATTTT.

As DNA, the CDR3 is TGTGCCAGCAGGTCAGGAGGCCCCCCCTACGAGCAGTACTTC. Translated: CASRSGGPPYEQYF. This chain links TRBV3-1 (or the pseudogene TRBV3-2) with TRBJ2-7; D might be TRBD2 (5 bases). V dropped 6 bases and J dropped 2 bases, with 14 bases sitting between them. The V gene's germline CDR1 is LGHDT and CDR2 YNNKEL (reference sequence). The CDR3 covers 14 residues.

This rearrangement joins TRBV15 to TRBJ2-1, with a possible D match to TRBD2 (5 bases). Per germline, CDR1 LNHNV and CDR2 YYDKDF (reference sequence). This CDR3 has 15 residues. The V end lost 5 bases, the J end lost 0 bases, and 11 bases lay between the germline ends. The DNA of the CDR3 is TGTGCCACCAGCTCGGGAAAGAGCTCCTACAATGAGCAGTTCTTC. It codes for CATSSGKSSYNEQFF. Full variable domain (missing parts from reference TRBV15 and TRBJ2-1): DAMVIQNPRYQVTQFGKPVTLSCSQTLNHNVMYWYQQKSSQAPKLLFHYYDKDFNNEADTPDNFQSRRPNTSFCFLDIRSPGLGDTAMYLCATSSGKSSYNEQFFGPGTRLTVL.

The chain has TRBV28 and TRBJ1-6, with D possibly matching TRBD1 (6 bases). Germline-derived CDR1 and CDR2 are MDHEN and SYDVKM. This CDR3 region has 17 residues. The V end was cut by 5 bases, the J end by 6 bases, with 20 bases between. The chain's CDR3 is CASSRVGQTRGNSPLHF. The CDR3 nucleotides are TGTGCCAGCAGTAGGGTAGGACAGACACGAGGTAATTCACCCCTCCACTTT.

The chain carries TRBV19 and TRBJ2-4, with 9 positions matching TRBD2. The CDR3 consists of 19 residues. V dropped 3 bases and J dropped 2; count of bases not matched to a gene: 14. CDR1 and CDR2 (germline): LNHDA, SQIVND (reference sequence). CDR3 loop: CASSILGTSLVLTKNIQYF. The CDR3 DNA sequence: TGTGCCAGTAGTATTCTGGGGACTAGCTTGGTTTTGACCAAAAACATTCAGTACTTC. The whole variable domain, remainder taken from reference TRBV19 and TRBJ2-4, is DGGITQSPKYLFRKEGQNVTLSCEQNLNHDAMYWYRQDPGQGLRLIYYSQIVNDFQKGDIAEGYSVSREKKESFPLTVTSAQKNPTAFYLCASSILGTSLVLTKNIQYFGAGTRLSVL.

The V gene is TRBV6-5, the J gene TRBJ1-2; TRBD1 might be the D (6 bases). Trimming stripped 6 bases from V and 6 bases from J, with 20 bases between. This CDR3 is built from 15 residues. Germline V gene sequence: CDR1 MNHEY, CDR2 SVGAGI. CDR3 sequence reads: CASRNREPRRDGYTF. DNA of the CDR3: TGTGCCAGCAGGAACAGGGAACCCCGAAGGGATGGCTACACCTTC.